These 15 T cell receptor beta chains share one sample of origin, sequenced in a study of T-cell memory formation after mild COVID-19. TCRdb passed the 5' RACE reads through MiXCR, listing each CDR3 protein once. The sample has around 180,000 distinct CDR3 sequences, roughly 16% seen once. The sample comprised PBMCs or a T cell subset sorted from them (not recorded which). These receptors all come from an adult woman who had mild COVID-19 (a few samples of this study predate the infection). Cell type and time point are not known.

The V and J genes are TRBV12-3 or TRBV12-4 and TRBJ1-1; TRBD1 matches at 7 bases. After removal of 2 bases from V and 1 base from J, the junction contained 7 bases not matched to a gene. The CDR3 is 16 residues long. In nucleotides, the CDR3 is TGTGCCAGCAGTTTACAACCGAGGACAGGGAACACTGAAGCTTTCTTT. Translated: CASSLQPRTGNTEAFF.

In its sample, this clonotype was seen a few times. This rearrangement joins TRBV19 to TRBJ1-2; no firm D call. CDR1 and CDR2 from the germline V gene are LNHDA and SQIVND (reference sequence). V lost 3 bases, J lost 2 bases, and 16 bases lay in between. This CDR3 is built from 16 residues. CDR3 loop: CASSISNPDTNYGYTF. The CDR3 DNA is TGTGCCAGTAGTATCTCTAACCCAGATACAAACTATGGCTACACCTTC.

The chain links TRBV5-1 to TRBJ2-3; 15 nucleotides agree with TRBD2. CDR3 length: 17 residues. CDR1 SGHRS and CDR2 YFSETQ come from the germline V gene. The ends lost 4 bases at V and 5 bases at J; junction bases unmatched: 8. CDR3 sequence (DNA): TGCGCCAGCAGCCACCCGGGACTAGCGGGAGGTGGAGATACGCAGTATTTT. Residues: CASSHPGLAGGGDTQYF.

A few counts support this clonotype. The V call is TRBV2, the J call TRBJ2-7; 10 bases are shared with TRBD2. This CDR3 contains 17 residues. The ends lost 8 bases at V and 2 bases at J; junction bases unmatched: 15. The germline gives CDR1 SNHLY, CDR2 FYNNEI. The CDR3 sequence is CASGGIGRTSGTYEQYF. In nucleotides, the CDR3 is TGTGCCAGCGGTGGGATCGGGAGGACTAGCGGAACCTACGAGCAGTACTTC.

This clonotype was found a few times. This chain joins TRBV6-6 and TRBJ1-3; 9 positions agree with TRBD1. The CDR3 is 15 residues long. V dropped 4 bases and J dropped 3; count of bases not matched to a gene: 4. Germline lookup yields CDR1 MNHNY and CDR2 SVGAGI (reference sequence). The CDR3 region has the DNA TGTGCCAGCAGTTCCCGGGACAGGGATGGAAACACCATATATTTT. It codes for CASSSRDRDGNTIYF.

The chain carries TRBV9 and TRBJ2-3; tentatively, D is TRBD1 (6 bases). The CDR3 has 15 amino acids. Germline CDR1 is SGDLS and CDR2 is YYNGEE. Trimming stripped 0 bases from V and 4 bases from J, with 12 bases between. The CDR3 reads CASSVEVGGPDTQYF. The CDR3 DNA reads TGTGCCAGCAGCGTAGAGGTAGGGGGACCAGATACGCAGTATTTT.

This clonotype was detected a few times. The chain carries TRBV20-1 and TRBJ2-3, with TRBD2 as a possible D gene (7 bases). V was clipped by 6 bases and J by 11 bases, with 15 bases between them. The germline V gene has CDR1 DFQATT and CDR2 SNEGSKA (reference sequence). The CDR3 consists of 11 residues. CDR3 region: CSAAGAIGQYF. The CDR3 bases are TGCAGTGCCGCGGGGGCTATTGGGCAGTATTTT.

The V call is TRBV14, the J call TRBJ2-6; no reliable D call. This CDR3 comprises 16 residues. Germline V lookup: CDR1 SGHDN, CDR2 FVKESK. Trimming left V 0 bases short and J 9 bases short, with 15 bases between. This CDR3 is CASSQEKQASGNVLTF. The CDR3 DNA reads TGTGCCAGCAGCCAAGAGAAGCAGGCCAGTGGCAACGTCCTGACTTTC.

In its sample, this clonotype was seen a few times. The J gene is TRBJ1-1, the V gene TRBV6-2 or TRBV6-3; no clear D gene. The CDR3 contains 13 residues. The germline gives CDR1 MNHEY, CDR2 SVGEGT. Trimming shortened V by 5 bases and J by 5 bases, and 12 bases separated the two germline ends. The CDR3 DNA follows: TGTGCCAGCAGTCCCGACCGTCTAACTGAAGCTTTCTTT. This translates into CASSPDRLTEAFF.

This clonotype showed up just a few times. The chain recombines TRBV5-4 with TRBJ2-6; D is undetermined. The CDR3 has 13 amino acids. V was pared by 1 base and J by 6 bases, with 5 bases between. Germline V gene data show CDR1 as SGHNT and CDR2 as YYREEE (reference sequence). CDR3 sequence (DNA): TGTGCCAGCAGCTTGTCAACGGCCAACGTCCTGACTTTC. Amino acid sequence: CASSLSTANVLTF.

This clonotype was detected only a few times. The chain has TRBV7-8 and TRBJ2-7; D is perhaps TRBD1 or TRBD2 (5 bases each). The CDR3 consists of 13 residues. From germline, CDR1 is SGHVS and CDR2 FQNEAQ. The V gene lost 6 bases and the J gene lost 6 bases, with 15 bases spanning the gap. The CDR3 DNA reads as TGTGCCAGCAGGTCGGGACCGCCTTCCGAGCAGTACTTC. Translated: CASRSGPPSEQYF.

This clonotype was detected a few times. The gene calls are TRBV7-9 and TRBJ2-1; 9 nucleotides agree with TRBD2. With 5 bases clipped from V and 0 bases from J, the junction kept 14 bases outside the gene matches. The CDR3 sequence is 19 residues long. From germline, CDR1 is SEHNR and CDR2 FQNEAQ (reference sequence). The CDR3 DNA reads TGTGCCAGCAGCCCCAGTCGGGGACTAGCATCGAGCTCCTACAATGAGCAGTTCTTC. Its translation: CASSPSRGLASSSYNEQFF.

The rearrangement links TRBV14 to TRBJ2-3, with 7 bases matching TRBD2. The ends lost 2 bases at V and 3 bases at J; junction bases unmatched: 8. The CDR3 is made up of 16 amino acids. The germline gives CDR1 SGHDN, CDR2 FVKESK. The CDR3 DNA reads TGTGCCAGCAGCCAATATGGCGGGAGTACGACAGATACGCAGTATTTT. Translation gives CASSQYGGSTTDTQYF.

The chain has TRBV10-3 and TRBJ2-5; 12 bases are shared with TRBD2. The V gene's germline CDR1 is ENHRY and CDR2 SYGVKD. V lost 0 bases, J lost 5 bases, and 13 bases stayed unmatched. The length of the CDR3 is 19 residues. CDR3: CAISESRGLKTSGSETQYF. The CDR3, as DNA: TGTGCCATCAGTGAGTCCCGAGGTCTAAAGACTAGCGGGAGCGAGACCCAGTACTTC.

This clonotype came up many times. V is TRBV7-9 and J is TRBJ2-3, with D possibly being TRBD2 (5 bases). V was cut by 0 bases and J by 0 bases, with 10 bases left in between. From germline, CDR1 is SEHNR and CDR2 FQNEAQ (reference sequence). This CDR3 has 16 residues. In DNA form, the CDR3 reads TGTGCCAGCAGCTTAGCGATACTAGTAAGCACAGATACGCAGTATTTT. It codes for CASSLAILVSTDTQYF.